This T cell receptor beta chain came from a study of long-term antiretroviral therapy in people with HIV (dated by TCRdb to the early 2020s). Concerning the study at large: Collection of the earliest samples took place about a decade ahead of the 2015 WHO recommendation for immediate ART, at a time when ART was typically delayed until CD4 counts fell. No cross-contamination during QIAcube processing was seen in test extractions of a monoclonal T-cell line run alongside 30 to 35 polyclonal samples. Among the approximately 30 participants with HIV, roughly eleven were female. This retrospective serial study examined whether starting ART and sustained HIV suppression were associated with changes in the composition and diversity of the TRB repertoire in peripheral blood. A total of approximately 200 cryopreserved PBMC samples came from a few dozen adults with confirmed HIV infection and were collected serially over a mean of roughly six years (range 1-12).

The immunoSEQ hsTCRB v3.0 assay was used at survey level resolution to sequence the TRB variable region. The targeted TRB sequencing depth was about 35,000-55,000 T-cell genomes per sample. Pooled TRB libraries were sequenced on an Illumina MiSeq with a v3 150-cycle kit. The paper's data handling went like this. Analysis of repertoires was carried out in R inside a reproducible Nextflow workflow spanning QC, data transformation and analysis. LymphoSeq2, an R package for exploring AIRR-Seq data, was used to implement the custom analyses. Several samples that yielded fewer than 5000 total TRB sequences were excluded, so that some 190 HIV repertoires were analyzed. Among the 180 to 200 HIV repertoires that were kept, some 60 were collected before ART initiation and more than 120 were collected after ART initiation. Each repertoire was downsampled to 5000 TRB nucleotide sequences, and summary statistics were averaged across 100 downsampling iterations. The analysis kept only TRB sequences whose CDR3 regions were at least seven amino acids long. Two measures captured diversity: a Shannon entropy-derived clonality score and the Gini coefficient. In the repertoire networks, any two of the top 5000 CDR3 amino acid sequences were connected whenever the two sequences differed by an edit distance of one. For TRB CDR3 amino acid sequences, antigen specificity groups and MHC restriction were predicted with GLIPH2. Known CMV, EBV, HIV or tissue antigen associations were flagged by matching CDR3 amino acid sequences against VDJdb and McPAS-TCR. Pre-ART, post-ART and control groups were compared with Wilcoxon signed-rank tests and Holm-Bonferroni correction. The immuneACCESS repertoire file appears here via TCRdb, limited to in-frame rearrangements. These files lack a portion of the clones; in checked studies, under half of the deficit traces to unresolved V genes, and the cause of the others is not known. V and J calls and clone size are given by that table; D and trimming were obtained from the DNA. Across this sample there are 13,000 to 15,000 clones, with 88% seen only once. The leading ten clones occupy around 10% of the sample.

Including the terminal cysteine and phenylalanine, the CDR3 comprises 16 residues. The read is trimmed to its CDR3 DNA, 48 bases read in frame from base 1. The CDR1 and CDR2 encoded by the germline V gene are SGDLS and YYNGEE. The germline V end is reduced by 0 bases and the J end by 4 bases; junction bases left unmatched: 9. To be included, a participant needed at least one PBMC sample from before ART initiation plus at least two post-ART samples. All participants with HIV were treated in the United States of America. Before DNA extraction, cryopreserved samples of roughly 1-11 million PBMC were thawed and then washed. At the time of the earliest PBMC sample, participants with HIV were aged between about 20 and 54 years. PBMC samples were contributed by each participant from 1-4 timepoints before ART initiation and 2-8 timepoints after ART initiation, with a median of 7 samples. Serial HIV viral load, CD4+ T-cell count, ART history and demographic data were obtained for every participant. Using a Qiagen kit on a QIAcube, genomic DNA was extracted from unsorted PBMC, with samples processed in batches of 12.

General study outcomes and caveats: Limited PBMC availability meant only the TCR beta chain was sequenced, without alpha chain pairing. CDR3 length ranges in HIV repertoires were narrower than in controls, and network structure suggested an antigen-experienced repertoire with only a slight naive shift after ART. Inferences about post-ART repertoire changes are limited because no data were available on ART adherence, viral resistance or therapy changes. Because pre-ART samples had limited cell numbers, unsorted PBMC were profiled rather than sorted CD4+ and CD8+ T cells. Expanded TRB clones identified before ART initiation dominated the repertoire at all time points, although this dominance fluctuated and declined in many PLHIV after ART. Starting ART was linked to a significant rise in TRB diversity, yet even with long-term ART the diversity remained significantly lower than in transplant donor controls. The samples span the years 2004 to 2017, and the ART regimens used at that time may not be as effective as current regimens.

For this clone: Its specific antigen is unknown. Qualities for individual bases were not recorded, and no much larger clone is one base off.

The material sequenced was unsorted PBMCs, taken 6.2 years after starting antiretroviral therapy. The sequence links TRBV9 to TRBJ1-2; 7 nucleotides in the junction match TRBD1. The clonotype comes from a man between 40 and 49 years old with HIV. At the DNA level, the sequence is TGTGCCAGCAGCGTAGTTCGGGCAGGGGGGCCCTATGGCTACACCTTC. This codes for CASSVVRAGGPYGYTF.